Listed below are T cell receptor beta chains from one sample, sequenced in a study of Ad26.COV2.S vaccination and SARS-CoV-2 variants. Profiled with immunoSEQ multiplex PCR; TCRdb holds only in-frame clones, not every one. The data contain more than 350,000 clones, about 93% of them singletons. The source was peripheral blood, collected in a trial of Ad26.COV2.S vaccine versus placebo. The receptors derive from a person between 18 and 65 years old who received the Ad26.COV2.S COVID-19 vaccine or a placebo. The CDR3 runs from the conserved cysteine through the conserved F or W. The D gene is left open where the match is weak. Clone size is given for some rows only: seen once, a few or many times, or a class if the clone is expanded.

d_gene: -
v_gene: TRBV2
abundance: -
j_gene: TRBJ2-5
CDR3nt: TGTGCCAGCAGTGATCCCAGGGCACAAGAGACCCAGTACTTC
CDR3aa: CASSDPRAQETQYF

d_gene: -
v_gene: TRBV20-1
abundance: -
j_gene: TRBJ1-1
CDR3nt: TGCAGTGCTAGTCCCAGGGTGGACAGAATCACTGAAGCTTTCTTT
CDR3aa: CSASPRVDRITEAFF

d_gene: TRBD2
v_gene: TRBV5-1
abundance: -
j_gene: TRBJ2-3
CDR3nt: TGCGCCAGCAGCTTTCGGCCGGGACTAGCGGGAGGCCGCACAGATACGCAGTATTTT
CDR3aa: CASSFRPGLAGGRTDTQYF

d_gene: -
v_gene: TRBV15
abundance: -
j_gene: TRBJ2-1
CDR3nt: TGTGCCACCAGCAGTTGGCAATCTGTAGCGGACCACAATGAGCAGTTCTTC
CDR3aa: CATSSWQSVADHNEQFF

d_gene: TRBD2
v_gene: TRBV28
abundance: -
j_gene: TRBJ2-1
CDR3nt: TGTGCCAGCAGCCCCGGAATGTTAGCTAGCGGGATGTACAATGAGCAGTTCTTC
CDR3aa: CASSPGMLASGMYNEQFF

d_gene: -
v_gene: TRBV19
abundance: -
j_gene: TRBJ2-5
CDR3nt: TGTGCCAGTAGTATAGGGGTAGGGCTAGCTCAGAGGGGGACCCAGTACTTC
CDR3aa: CASSIGVGLAQRGTQYF

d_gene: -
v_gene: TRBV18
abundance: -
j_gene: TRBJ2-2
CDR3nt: TGTGCCAGCTCGCCTAGACCCCTCCATCTTAACACCGGGGAGCTGTTTTTT
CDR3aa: CASSPRPLHLNTGELFF

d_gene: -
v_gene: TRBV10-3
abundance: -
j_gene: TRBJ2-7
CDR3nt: TGTGCCACCGGAAGCGGCCGGGGCGAGCAGTACTTC
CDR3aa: CATGSGRGEQYF

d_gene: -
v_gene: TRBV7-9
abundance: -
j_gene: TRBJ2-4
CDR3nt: TGTGCCAGCAGCCCTTCCGCAGGCTCGTACATTCAGTACTTC
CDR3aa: CASSPSAGSYIQYF

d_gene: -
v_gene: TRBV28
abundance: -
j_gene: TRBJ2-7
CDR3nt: TGTGCCAGCACTCCCGACGGGACTCCTCTCGAGCAGTACTTC
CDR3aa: CASTPDGTPLEQYF

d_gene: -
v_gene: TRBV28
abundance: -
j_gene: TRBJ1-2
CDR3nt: TGTGCCAGCAGAAGCAGGGGTGACTATGGCTACACCTTC
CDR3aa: CASRSRGDYGYTF

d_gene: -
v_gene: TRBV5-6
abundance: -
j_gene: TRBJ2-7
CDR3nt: TGTGCCAGCAGCTACATACAGGGTAGCCCCTACGAGCAGTACTTC
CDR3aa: CASSYIQGSPYEQYF

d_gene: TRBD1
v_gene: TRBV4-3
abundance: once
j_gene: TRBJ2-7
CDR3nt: TGCGCCAGCAGCCAAGGACAGGGATCCTACGAGCAGTACTTC
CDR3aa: CASSQGQGSYEQYF

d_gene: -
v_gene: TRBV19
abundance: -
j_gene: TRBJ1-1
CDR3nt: TGTGCCAGTAGTATAAGGACAGCGAACACTGAAGCTTTCTTT
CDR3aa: CASSIRTANTEAFF

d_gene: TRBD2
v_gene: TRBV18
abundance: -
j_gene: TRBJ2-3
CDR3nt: TGTGCCAGCTCACCAAGGGCGACTAGCGGGATCACAGATACGCAGTATTTT
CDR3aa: CASSPRATSGITDTQYF

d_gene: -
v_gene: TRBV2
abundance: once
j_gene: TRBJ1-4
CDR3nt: TGTGCCAGCAGTGCCCCAGCAACTAATGAAAAACTGTTTTTT
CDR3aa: CASSAPATNEKLFF

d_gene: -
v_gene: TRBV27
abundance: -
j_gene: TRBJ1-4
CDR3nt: TGTGCCAGCAGTTTATCTATGGGGGGCGTAAATGAAAAACTGTTTTTT
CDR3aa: CASSLSMGGVNEKLFF

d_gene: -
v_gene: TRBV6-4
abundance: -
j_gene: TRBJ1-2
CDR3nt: TGTGCCAGCAGTGACGGGGCAGGATCTCTAAATGGCTACACCTTC
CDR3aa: CASSDGAGSLNGYTF

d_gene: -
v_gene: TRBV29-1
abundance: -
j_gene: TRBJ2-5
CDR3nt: TGCAGCGTGAACGTCCAGGGGCAAGAGACCCAGTACTTC
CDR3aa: CSVNVQGQETQYF

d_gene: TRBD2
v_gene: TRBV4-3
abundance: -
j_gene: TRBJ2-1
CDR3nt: TGCGCCAGCAGCCAAGATAGCGGGGTGTACAATGAGCAGTTCTTC
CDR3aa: CASSQDSGVYNEQFF

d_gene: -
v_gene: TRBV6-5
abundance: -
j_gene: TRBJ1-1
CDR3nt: TGTGCCAGCAGTTACGACCTATACTCAATGAACACTGAAGCTTTCTTT
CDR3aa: CASSYDLYSMNTEAFF

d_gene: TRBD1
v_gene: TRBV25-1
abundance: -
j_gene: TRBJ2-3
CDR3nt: TGTGCCAGCAGTGAATTTAGGGGGCCTATAGATACGCAGTATTTT
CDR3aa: CASSEFRGPIDTQYF

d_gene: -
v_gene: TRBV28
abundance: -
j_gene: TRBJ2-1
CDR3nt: TGTGCCAGCAGCACGACTGCGTCCCTGGAGAATGAGCAGTTCTTC
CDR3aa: CASSTTASLENEQFF

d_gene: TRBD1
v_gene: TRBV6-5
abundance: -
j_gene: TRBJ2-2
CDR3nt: TGTGCCAGCAGTTACTCAGGGGGCGCCTCCGGGGAGCTGTTTTTT
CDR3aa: CASSYSGGASGELFF

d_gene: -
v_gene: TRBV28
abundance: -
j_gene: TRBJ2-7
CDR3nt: TGTGCCAGCAGTTTCCGGGACACCTTAAGCTACGAGCAGTACTTC
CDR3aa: CASSFRDTLSYEQYF

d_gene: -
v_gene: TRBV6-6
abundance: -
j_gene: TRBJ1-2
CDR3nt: TGTGCCAGCGACAGCCCCAACTATGGCTACACCTTC
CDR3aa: CASDSPNYGYTF

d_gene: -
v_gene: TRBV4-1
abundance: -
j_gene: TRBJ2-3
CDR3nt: TGCGCCAGCAGCCAACGAGTGGGGCAACTAGCCTCTAGCACAGATACGCAGTATTTT
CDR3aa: CASSQRVGQLASSTDTQYF

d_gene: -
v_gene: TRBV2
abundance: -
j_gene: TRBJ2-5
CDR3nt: TGTGCCAGCAGTGAACGCCCCTCGGGAGATCAAGAGACCCAGTACTTC
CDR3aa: CASSERPSGDQETQYF

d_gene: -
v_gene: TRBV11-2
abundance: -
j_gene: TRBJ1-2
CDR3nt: TGTGCCAGCAGCTTGGGGGCGGGGGACTATGGCTACACCTTC
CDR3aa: CASSLGAGDYGYTF

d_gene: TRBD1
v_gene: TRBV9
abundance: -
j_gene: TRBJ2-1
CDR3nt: TGTGCCAGCAGCGTAGGTCCAGGGGGATCTGGAAATGAGCAGTTCTTC
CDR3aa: CASSVGPGGSGNEQFF

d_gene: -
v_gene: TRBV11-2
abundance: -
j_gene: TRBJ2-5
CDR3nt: TGTGCCAGCAGCTTACGGGTTAAAGAGACCCAGTACTTC
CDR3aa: CASSLRVKETQYF

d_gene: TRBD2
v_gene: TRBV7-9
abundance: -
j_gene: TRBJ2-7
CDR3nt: TGTGCCAGCAGCTCGACCACAACACGACTAGCGGGAAGCTCCTACGAGCAGTACTTC
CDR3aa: CASSSTTTRLAGSSYEQYF

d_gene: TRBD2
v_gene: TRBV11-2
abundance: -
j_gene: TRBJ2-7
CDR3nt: TGTGCCAGCAGACACAGCGGGAGTTCCTACGAGCAGTACTTC
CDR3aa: CASRHSGSSYEQYF

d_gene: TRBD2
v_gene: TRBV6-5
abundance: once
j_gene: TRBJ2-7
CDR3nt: TGTGCCAGCTCCGTCCAGCGGGAGAGGGACGAGCAGTACTTC
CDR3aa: CASSVQRERDEQYF

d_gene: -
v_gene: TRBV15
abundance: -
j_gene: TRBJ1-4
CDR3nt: TGTGCCACCAGCAGAGAGGTCATTGAAAAACTGTTTTTT
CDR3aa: CATSREVIEKLFF

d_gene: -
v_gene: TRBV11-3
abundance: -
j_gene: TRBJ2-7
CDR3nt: TGTGCCAGCAGCTTAGAAGGGCCGTACGAGCAGTACTTC
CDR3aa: CASSLEGPYEQYF

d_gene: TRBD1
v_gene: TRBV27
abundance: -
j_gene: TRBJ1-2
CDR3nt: TGTGCCAGCAGTCCTGAAAGGGGGCAGGTCTATGGCTACACCTTC
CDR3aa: CASSPERGQVYGYTF

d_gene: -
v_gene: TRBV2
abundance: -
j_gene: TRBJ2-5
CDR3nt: TGTGCCAGCAGTGAAAGAGGGCAGGGGGAGACCCAGTACTTC
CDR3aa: CASSERGQGETQYF

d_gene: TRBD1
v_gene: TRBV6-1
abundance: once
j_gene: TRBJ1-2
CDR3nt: TGTGCCAGCAGTGAAGAGGCGGACAGGGTAGATGGCTACACCTTC
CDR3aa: CASSEEADRVDGYTF

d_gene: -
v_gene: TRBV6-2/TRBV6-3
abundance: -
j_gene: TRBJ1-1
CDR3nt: TGTGCCAGCAGCCATTACGATGCTGAAGCTTTCTTT
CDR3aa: CASSHYDAEAFF

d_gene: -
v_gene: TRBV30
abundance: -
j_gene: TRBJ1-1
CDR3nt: TGTGCCTATAACACAGGGAGGACCCAAGCTTTCTTT
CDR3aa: CAYNTGRTQAFF

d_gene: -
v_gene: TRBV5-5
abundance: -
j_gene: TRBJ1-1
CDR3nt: TGTGCCAGCGCAGGGTGGAACACTGAAGCTTTCTTT
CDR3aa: CASAGWNTEAFF

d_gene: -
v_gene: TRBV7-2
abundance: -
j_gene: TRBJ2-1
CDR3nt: TGTGCCAGCAGCCCCGGGGGTAGCTCCTACAATGAGCAGTTCTTC
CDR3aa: CASSPGGSSYNEQFF

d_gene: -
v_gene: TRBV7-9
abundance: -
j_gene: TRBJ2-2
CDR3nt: TGTGCCAGCATCCCCTTCGGACGGAACACCGGGGAGCTGTTTTTT
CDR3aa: CASIPFGRNTGELFF

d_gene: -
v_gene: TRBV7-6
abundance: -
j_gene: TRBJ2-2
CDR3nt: TGTGCCAGCAGCTTAGAATGGGGGGTTCGCACCGGGGAGCTGTTTTTT
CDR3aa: CASSLEWGVRTGELFF

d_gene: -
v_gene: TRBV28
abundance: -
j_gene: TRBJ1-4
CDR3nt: TGTGCCAGCAGTTATGGGGGGATCGAAAAACTGTTTTTT
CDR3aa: CASSYGGIEKLFF

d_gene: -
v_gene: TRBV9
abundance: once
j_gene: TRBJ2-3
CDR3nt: TGTGCCAGCAGCCGGGACTTCACAGATACGCAGTATTTT
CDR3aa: CASSRDFTDTQYF